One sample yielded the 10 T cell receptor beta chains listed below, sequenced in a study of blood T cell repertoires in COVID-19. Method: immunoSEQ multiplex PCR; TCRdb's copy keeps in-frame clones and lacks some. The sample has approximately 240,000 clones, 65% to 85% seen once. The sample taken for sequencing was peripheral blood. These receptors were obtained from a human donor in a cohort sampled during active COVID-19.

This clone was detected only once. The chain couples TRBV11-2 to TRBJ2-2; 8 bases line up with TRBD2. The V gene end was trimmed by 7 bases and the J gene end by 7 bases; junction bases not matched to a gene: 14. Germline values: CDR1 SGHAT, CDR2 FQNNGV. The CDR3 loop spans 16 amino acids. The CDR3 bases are TGTGCCAGCACCCGACCGGGACTAGAGCTCATCGGGGAGCTGTTTTTT. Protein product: CASTRPGLELIGELFF.

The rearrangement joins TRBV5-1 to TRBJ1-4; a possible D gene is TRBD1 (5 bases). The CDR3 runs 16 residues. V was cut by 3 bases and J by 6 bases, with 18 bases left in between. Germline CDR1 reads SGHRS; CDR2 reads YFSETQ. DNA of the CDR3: TGCGCCAGCAGCTCGGCCCGGGGGGGTCGCGATGAAAAACTGTTTTTT. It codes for CASSSARGGRDEKLFF.

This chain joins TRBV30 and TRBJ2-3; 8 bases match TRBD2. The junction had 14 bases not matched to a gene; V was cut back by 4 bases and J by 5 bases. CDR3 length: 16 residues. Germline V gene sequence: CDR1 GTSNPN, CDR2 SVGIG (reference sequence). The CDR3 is CAWIPTGRGGGDTQYF. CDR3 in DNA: TGTGCCTGGATACCCACGGGACGGGGGGGTGGAGATACGCAGTATTTT.

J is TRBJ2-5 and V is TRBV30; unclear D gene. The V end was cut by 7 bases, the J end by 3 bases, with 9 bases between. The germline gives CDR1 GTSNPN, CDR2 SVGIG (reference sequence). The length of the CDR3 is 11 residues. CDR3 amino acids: CALMLEETQYF. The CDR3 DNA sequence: TGTGCCTTAATGCTAGAAGAGACCCAGTACTTC.

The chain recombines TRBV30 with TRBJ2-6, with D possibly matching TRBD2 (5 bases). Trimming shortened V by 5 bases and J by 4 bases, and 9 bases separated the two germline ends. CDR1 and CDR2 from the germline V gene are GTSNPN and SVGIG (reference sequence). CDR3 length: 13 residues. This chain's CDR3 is CAWRTGGANVLTF. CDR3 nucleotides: TGTGCCTGGCGAACGGGGGGGGCCAACGTCCTGACTTTC. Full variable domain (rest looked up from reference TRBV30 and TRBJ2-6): SQTIHQWPATLVQPVGSPLSLECTVEGTSNPNLYWYRQAAGRGLQLLFYSVGIGQISSEVPQNLSASRPQDRQFILSSKKLLLSDSGFYLCAWRTGGANVLTFGAGSRLTVL.

DNA for the CDR3: TGTGCCAGCAGCCCTACCGGGACTAGCGGGTTTTACAGCTCCTACAATGAGCAGTTCTTC. Translated: CASSPTGTSGFYSSYNEQFF. The chain couples TRBV14 to TRBJ2-1, with 12 nucleotides matching TRBD2. The CDR3 spans 20 residues. V lost 4 bases, J lost 0 bases, and 13 bases stayed unmatched. Germline values: CDR1 SGHDN, CDR2 FVKESK.

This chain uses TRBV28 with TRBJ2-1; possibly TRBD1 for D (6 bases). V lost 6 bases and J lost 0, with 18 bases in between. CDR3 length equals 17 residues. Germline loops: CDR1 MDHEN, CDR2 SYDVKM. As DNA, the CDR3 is TGTGCCAGCAGGCACCAGACAGGACTGAGCTCCTACAATGAGCAGTTCTTC. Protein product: CASRHQTGLSSYNEQFF.

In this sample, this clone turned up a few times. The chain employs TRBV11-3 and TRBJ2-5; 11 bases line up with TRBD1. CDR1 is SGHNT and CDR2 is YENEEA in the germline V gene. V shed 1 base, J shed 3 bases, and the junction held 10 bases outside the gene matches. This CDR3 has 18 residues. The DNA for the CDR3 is TGTGCCAGCAGCTTAGCATTTGGACAGGGGGCAAGGGAAGAGACCCAGTACTTC. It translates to CASSLAFGQGAREETQYF.

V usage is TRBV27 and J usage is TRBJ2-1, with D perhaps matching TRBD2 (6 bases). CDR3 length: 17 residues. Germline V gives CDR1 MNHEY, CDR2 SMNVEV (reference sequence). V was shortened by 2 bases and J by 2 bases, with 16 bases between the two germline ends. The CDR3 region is CASSLRLAGNAYNEQFF. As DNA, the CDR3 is TGTGCCAGCAGTTTAAGACTCGCGGGAAATGCCTACAATGAGCAGTTCTTC.

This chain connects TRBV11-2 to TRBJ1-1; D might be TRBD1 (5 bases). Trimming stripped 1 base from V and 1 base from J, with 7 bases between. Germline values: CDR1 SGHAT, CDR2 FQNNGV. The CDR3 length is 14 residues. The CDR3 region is CASSLVQGNTEAFF. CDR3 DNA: TGTGCCAGCAGCTTAGTTCAGGGGAACACTGAAGCTTTCTTT.